A single sample is the source of the 7 T cell receptor beta chains below, sequenced in a study of T-cell memory formation after mild COVID-19. TCRdb ran MiXCR on the 5' RACE reads and lists one entry per CDR3 protein. This table holds roughly 240,000 distinct CDR3 sequences, 15% found once. Sample: PBMCs or a T cell subset sorted from them (not recorded which). These receptors originate from an adult woman who had mild COVID-19 (a few samples of this study predate the infection). Cell type and time point are not known.

Worth noting for this clonotype: It differs at one base from a far larger clone, so likely a read error. V is TRBV6-1 and J is TRBJ2-3; D remains unclear. The germline V gene encodes CDR1 MNHNS and CDR2 SASEGT. Trimming left V 6 bases short and J 0 bases short, with 4 bases between. This CDR3 is 12 amino acids long. The DNA of the CDR3 is TGTGCCAGCAGGGCTAGCACAGATACGCAGTATTTT. Translating it yields CASRASTDTQYF.

This clonotype was found once. J is TRBJ1-2 and V is TRBV20-1; D is ambiguous. Trimming left V 0 bases short and J 6 bases short, with 11 bases between. The germline CDR1 and CDR2 sequences are DFQATT and SNEGSKA (reference sequence). The CDR3 has 13 residues. CDR3 residues: CSAREPRKNGYTF. The CDR3 DNA is TGCAGTGCTAGAGAACCTAGAAAGAATGGCTACACCTTC.

This chain links TRBV5-1 with TRBJ1-2; 7 bases agree with TRBD1. Germline V lookup: CDR1 SGHRS, CDR2 YFSETQ. With 6 bases clipped from V and 4 bases from J, the junction kept 6 bases outside the gene matches. This CDR3 is built from 13 residues. CDR3 DNA sequence: TGCGCCAGCAAGCAGGGGGGTTCCTATGGCTACACCTTC. Translation gives CASKQGGSYGYTF.

This clonotype was observed a few times. J is TRBJ2-3 and V is TRBV24-1; TRBD2 is a possible D gene (6 bases). This CDR3 is 15 amino acids long. From germline, CDR1 is KGHDR and CDR2 SFDVKD. Trimming removed 5 bases from V and 1 base from J, with 12 bases in between. The CDR3: CATSVKEGGTDTQYF. The CDR3 nucleotides are TGTGCCACCAGTGTGAAGGAGGGTGGCACAGATACGCAGTATTTT.

This clonotype was seen a handful of times. The V call is TRBV5-6, the J call TRBJ2-5; the match to TRBD2 covers 13 bases. CDR1 and CDR2 (germline): SGHDT, YYEEEE. The CDR3 runs 16 residues. Trimming at V came to 6 bases and at J to 2 bases, leaving 7 bases not matched to a gene. The CDR3 loop is CASTGLAGDKQETQYF. The CDR3, as DNA: TGTGCCAGCACCGGACTAGCGGGGGACAAACAAGAGACCCAGTACTTC.

In its sample, this clonotype was seen a few times. V is TRBV5-6 and J is TRBJ2-5; the match to TRBD1 covers 10 bases. The germline V gene encodes CDR1 SGHDT and CDR2 YYEEEE. The V segment lost 4 bases and the J segment 5 bases; nucleotides outside the gene matches: 8. The CDR3 extends over 15 amino acids. The CDR3 sequence is CASSRQGAWRETQYF. DNA for the CDR3: TGTGCCAGCAGCCGACAGGGGGCATGGAGGGAGACCCAGTACTTC. Together with reference TRBV5-6 and TRBJ2-5, the CDR3 gives the full variable domain: DAGVTQSPTHLIKTRGQQVTLRCSPKSGHDTVSWYQQALGQGPQFIFQYYEEEERQRGNFPDRFSGHQFPNYSSELNVNALLLGDSALYLCASSRQGAWRETQYFGPGTRLLVL.

This clonotype appeared many times. The CDR3: CASSRQMGGATDTQYF. The CDR3 bases are TGTGCCAGCAGCCGCCAGATGGGAGGGGCCACAGATACGCAGTATTTT. The rearrangement links TRBV7-2 to TRBJ2-3, with 7 bases identical to TRBD2. This CDR3 is built from 16 residues. J lost 2 bases, V lost 5 bases, and 10 bases had no gene match. CDR1 SGHTA and CDR2 FQGNSA come from the germline V gene. Supplemented by reference TRBV7-2 and TRBJ2-3, the full variable domain reads GAGVSQSPSNKVTEKGKDVELRCDPISGHTALYWYRQSLGQGLEFLIYFQGNSAPDKSGLPSDRFSAERTGGSVSTLTIQRTQQEDSAVYLCASSRQMGGATDTQYFGPGTRLTVL.